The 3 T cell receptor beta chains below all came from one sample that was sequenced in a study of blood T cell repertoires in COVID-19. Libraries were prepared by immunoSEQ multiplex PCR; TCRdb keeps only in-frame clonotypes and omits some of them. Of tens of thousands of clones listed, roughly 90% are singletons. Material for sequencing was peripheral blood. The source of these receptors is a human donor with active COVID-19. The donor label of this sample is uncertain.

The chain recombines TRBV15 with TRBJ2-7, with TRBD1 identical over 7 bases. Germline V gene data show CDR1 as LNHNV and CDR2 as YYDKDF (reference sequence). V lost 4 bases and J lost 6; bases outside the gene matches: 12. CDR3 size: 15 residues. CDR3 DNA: TGTGCCACCAGCAACAGGGTTACAGGGGCCGGCGAGCAGTACTTC. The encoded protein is CATSNRVTGAGEQYF.

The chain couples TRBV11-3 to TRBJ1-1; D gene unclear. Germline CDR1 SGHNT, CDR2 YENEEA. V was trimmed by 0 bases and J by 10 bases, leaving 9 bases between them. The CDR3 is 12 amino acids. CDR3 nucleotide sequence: TGTGCCAGCAGCTTAGACCGAGGAAGAGCTTTCTTT. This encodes CASSLDRGRAFF.

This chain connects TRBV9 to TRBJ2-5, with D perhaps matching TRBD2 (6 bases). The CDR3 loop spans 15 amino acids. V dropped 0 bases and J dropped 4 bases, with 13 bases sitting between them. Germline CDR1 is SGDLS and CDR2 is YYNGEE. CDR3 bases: TGTGCCAGCAGCGTAGTCGGAGGGCAGGGAGAGACCCAGTACTTC. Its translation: CASSVVGGQGETQYF.